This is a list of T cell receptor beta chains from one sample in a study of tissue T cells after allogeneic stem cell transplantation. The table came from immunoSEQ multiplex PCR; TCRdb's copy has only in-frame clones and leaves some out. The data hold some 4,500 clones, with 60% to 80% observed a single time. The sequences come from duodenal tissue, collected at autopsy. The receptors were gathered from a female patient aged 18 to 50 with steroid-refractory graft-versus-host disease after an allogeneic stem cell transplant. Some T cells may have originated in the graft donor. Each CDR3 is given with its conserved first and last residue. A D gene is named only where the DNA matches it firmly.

CDR3 protein: CASSLRASGGAGEQYF; V gene: TRBV4-2; D gene: TRBD2
CDR3 protein: CASSYPPQDSQSTDTQYF; V gene: TRBV6-8; D gene: .
CDR3 protein: CASSLAWDRGYGYTF; V gene: TRBV27; D gene: TRBD1
CDR3 protein: CAWSAWGSREQYF; V gene: TRBV30; D gene: .
CDR3 protein: CASSLMSLGHPLTEAFF; V gene: TRBV7-9; D gene: .
CDR3 protein: CASSQDGGSSYNEQFF; V gene: TRBV14; D gene: .
CDR3 protein: CSVEWGYEQYF; V gene: TRBV29-1; D gene: .
CDR3 protein: CASSPGRGTSGARVTDTQYF; V gene: TRBV5-1; D gene: TRBD2
CDR3 protein: CASSQVALAGVNEQFF; V gene: TRBV4-1; D gene: TRBD2
CDR3 protein: CASRPTLAHTYEQYF; V gene: TRBV27; D gene: .
CDR3 protein: CASSALRGREGGYTF; V gene: TRBV11-2; D gene: .
CDR3 protein: CSAPVVRELFF; V gene: TRBV20-1; D gene: .
CDR3 protein: CASSLRAGGNTIYF; V gene: TRBV27; D gene: .
CDR3 protein: CASSIVFRGNEKLFF; V gene: TRBV7-9; D gene: .
CDR3 protein: CSVEGQPYVYNEQFF; V gene: TRBV29-1; D gene: .
CDR3 protein: CASSLDGGSYNEQFF; V gene: TRBV7-6; D gene: .
CDR3 protein: CSVVLAGGPTIQYF; V gene: TRBV29-1; D gene: TRBD2
CDR3 protein: CASSEAGGEKRFSYEQYF; V gene: TRBV2; D gene: TRBD2
CDR3 protein: CASRRDRVYNEQFF; V gene: TRBV6-4; D gene: TRBD1
CDR3 protein: CASGVSGANVLTF; V gene: TRBV9; D gene: .
CDR3 protein: CASSVGGVSYEQYF; V gene: TRBV9; D gene: .
CDR3 protein: CASNSLSYEQYF; V gene: TRBV10-1; D gene: .
CDR3 protein: CASSQGLFYNEQFF; V gene: TRBV3-1/TRBV3-2; D gene: .
CDR3 protein: CASSLRGNQPQHF; V gene: TRBV7-3; D gene: .
CDR3 protein: CASSQLPGFATYEQYF; V gene: TRBV14; D gene: .
CDR3 protein: CASSLWDRGRYGYTF; V gene: TRBV19; D gene: TRBD1
CDR3 protein: CASSFGMSYEQYF; V gene: TRBV5-4; D gene: .
CDR3 protein: CASSGESGDYYEQYF; V gene: TRBV6-5; D gene: .